This T cell receptor beta chain was captured in a study of T cells in tumors and immune-related adverse events. Sequenced by immunoSEQ multiplex PCR; TCRdb stores in-frame clones only, minus some. Counted here are fewer than 25,000 clones, 85% to 95% occurring once; the ten biggest clones make up approximately 1.4%. The sequences come from lymph node tissue, collected from a patient treated with anti-PD-1 therapy. This TCR came from a female donor with metastatic renal cell carcinoma.

CDR3 sequence: CASSESSSTDTQYF. CDR3 nucleotide sequence: TGCGCCAGCAGTGAGTCCTCAAGCACAGATACGCAGTATTTT. The chain uses TRBV10-1 and TRBJ2-3; D is unclear. Trimming shortened V by 0 bases and J by 0 bases, and 4 bases separated the two germline ends. Germline assignment: CDR1 WNHNN and CDR2 SYGVQD (reference sequence). This CDR3 spans 14 amino acids.